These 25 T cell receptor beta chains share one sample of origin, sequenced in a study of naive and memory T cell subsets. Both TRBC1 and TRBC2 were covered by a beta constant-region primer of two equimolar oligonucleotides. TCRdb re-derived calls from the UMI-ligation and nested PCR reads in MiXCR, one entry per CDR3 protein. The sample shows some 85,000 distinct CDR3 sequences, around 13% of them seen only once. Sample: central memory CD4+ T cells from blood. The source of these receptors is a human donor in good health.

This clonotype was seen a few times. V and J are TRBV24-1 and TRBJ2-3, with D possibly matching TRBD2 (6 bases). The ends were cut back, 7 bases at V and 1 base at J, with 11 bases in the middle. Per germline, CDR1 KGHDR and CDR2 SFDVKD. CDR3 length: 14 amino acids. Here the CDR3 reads CATRNSGRTDTQYF. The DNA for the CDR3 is TGTGCCACCAGAAATAGCGGCCGCACAGATACGCAGTATTTT.

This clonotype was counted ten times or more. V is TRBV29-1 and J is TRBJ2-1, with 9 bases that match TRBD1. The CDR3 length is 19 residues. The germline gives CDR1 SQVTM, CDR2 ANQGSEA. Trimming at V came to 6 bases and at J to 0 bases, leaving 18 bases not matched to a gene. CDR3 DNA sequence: TGCAGCGTCGCCCGGGGACAGGGTACAAGTTCCCCCTCCTACAATGAGCAGTTCTTC. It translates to CSVARGQGTSSPSYNEQFF.

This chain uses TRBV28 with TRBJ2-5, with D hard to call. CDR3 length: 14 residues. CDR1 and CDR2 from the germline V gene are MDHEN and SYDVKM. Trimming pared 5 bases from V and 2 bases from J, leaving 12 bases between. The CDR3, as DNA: TGTGCCAGCAGTCCATGGACGGATCAAGAGACCCAGTACTTC. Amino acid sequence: CASSPWTDQETQYF. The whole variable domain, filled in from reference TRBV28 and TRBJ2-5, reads DVKVTQSSRYLVKRTGEKVFLECVQDMDHENMFWYRQDPGLGLRLIYFSYDVKMKEKGDIPEGYSVSREKKERFSLILESASTNQTSMYLCASSPWTDQETQYFGPGTRLLVL.

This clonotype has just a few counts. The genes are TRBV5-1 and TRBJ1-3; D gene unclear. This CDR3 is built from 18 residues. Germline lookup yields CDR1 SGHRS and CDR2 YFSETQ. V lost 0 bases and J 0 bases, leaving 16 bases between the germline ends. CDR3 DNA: TGCGCCAGCAGCTTGGCCTTGGGGTCCCTCGCCTCTGGAAACACCATATATTTT. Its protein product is CASSLALGSLASGNTIYF.

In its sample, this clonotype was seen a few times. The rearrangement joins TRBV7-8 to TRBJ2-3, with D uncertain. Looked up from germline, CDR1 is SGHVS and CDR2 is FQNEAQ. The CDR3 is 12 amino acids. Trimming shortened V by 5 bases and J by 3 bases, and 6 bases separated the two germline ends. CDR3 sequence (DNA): TGTGCCAGCAGCCCGCAGACAGATACGCAGTATTTT. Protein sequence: CASSPQTDTQYF.

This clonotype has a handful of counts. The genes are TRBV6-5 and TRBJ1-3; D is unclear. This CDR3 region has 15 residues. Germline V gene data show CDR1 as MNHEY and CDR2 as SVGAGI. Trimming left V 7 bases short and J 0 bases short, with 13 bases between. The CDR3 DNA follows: TGTGCCAGCAAGAGGGCAGGAATCTCTGGAAACACCATATATTTT. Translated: CASKRAGISGNTIYF.

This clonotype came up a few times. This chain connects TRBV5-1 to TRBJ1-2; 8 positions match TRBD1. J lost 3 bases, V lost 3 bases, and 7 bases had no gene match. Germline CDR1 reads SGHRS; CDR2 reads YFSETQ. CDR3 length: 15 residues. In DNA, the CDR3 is TGCGCCAGCAGCTCCCGGACAGGGATGGACTATGGCTACACCTTC. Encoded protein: CASSSRTGMDYGYTF.

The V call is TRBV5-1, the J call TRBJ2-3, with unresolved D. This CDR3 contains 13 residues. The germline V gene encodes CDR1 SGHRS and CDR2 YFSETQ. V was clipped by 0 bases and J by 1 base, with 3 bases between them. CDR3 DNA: TGCGCCAGCAGCTTGGAGCGCACAGATACGCAGTATTTT. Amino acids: CASSLERTDTQYF.

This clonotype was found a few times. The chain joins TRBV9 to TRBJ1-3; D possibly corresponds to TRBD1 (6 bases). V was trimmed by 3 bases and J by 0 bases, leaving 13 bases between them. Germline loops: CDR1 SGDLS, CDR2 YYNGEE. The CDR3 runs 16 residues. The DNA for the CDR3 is TGTGCCAGCAGCGACGTGACAGGCCTCTCTGGAAACACCATATATTTT. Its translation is CASSDVTGLSGNTIYF.

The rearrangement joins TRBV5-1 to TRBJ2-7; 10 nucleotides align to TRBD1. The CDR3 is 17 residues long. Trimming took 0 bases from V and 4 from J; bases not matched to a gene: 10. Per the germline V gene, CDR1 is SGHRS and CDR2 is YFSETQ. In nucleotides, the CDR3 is TGCGCCAGCAGCTTGGTCGGCGGCGGACAGGGGGGTTACGAGCAGTACTTC. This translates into CASSLVGGGQGGYEQYF.

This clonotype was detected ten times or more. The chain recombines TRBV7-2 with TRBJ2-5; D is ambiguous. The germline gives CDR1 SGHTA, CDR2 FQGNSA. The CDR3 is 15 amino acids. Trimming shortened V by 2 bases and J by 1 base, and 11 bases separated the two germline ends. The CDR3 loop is CASSLWSQTQETQYF. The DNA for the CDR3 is TGTGCCAGCAGCTTATGGAGCCAGACCCAAGAGACCCAGTACTTC.

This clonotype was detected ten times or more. The CDR3 DNA reads TGTGCCAGCAGTGTTCAGGAGGGTACGGAGCAGTTCTTC. Translating gives CASSVQEGTEQFF. J is TRBJ2-1 and V is TRBV2, with D perhaps matching TRBD2 (6 bases). The CDR3 is 13 residues long. The germline gives CDR1 SNHLY, CDR2 FYNNEI. The V end was cut by 4 bases, the J end by 10 bases, with 14 bases between.

CDR3 in DNA: TGTGCCAGCTCAGAGACCGGGACTAGCTCCTACGAGCAGTACTTC. This sequence encodes CASSETGTSSYEQYF. The V call is TRBV18, the J call TRBJ2-7; 8 nucleotides agree with TRBD2. The germline gives CDR1 KGHSH, CDR2 LQKENI. V was clipped by 5 bases and J by 0 bases; unmatched bases: 6. The CDR3 has 15 residues.

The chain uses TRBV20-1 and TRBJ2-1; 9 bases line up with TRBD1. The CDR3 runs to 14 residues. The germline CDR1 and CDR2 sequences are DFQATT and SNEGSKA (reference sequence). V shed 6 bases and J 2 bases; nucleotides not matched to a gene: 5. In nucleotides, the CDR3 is TGCAGTGCCTGGGACAGGGTAACCTACAATGAGCAGTTCTTC. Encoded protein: CSAWDRVTYNEQFF.

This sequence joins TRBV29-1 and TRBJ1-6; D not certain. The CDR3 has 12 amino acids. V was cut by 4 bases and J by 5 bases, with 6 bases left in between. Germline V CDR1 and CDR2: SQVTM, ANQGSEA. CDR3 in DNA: TGCAGCGTTGGAGACAATAATTCACCCCTCCACTTT. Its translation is CSVGDNNSPLHF.

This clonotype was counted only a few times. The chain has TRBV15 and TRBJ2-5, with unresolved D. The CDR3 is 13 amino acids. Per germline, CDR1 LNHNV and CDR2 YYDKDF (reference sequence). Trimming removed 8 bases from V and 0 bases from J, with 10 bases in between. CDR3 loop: CATGRADQETQYF. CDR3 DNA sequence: TGTGCCACCGGCCGGGCAGACCAAGAGACCCAGTACTTC.

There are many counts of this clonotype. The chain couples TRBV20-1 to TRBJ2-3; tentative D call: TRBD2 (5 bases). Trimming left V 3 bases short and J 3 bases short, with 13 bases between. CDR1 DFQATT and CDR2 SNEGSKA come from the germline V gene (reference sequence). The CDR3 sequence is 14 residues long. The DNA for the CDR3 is TGCAGTGCTAGGACACTAGTTCGGACAGATACGCAGTATTTT. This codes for CSARTLVRTDTQYF.

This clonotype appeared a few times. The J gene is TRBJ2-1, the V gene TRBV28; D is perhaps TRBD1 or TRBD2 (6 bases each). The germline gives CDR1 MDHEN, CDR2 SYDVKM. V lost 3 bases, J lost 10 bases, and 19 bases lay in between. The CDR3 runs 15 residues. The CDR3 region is CASSFGGTHGKEQFF. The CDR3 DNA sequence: TGTGCCAGCAGTTTTGGCGGGACACACGGAAAGGAGCAGTTCTTC.

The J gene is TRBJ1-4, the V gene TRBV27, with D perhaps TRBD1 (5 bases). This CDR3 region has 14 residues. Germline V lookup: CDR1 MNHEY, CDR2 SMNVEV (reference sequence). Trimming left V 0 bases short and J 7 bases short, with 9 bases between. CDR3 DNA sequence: TGTGCCAGCAGTTTATCGTTTAGGGGTGAAAAACTGTTTTTT. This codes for CASSLSFRGEKLFF.

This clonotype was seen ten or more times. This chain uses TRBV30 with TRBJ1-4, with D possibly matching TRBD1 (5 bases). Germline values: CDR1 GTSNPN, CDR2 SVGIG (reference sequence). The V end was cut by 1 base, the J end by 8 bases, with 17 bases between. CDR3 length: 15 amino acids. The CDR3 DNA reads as TGTGCCTGGAGTGGGGGCGCCCGGGTTGTAGAAAAACTGTTTTTT. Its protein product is CAWSGGARVVEKLFF.

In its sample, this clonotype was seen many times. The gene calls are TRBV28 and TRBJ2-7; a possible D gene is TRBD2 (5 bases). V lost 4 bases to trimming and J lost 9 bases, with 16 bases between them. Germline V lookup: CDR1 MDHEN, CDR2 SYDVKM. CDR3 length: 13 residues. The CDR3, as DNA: TGTGCCAGCAGTTCGGGAACTCCCTCTGGGCAGTACTTC. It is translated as CASSSGTPSGQYF.

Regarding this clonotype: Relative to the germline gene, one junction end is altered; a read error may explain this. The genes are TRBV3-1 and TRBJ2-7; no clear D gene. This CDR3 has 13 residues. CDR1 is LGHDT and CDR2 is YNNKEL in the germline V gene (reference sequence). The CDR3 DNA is TGTTCCAGCAGCCGATCTTTGGGGATCGAGCAGTACTTC. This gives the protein CSSSRSLGIEQYF.

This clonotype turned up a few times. Here the CDR3 DNA reads TGTGCCAGCAGCTTCAGAGTTGCCGCGGGCGGCTCGATCTCTGGAAACACCATATATTTT. This gives the protein CASSFRVAAGGSISGNTIYF. V and J are TRBV11-2 and TRBJ1-3; D remains ambiguous. CDR3 length: 20 amino acids. V was clipped by 3 bases and J by 0 bases, with 24 bases between them. CDR1 SGHAT and CDR2 FQNNGV come from the germline V gene.

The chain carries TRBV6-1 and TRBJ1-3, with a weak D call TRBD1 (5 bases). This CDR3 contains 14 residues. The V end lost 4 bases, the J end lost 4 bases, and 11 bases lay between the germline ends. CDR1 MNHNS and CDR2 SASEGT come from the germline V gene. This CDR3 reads CASSGGVRGNTIYF. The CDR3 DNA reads TGTGCCAGCAGTGGAGGGGTGAGGGGAAACACCATATATTTT.

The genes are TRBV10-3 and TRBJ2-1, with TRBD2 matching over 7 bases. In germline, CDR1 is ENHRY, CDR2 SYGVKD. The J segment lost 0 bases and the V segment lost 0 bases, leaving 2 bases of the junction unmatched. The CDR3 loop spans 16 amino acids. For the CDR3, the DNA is TGTGCCATCAGTGAGTCGACTAGCTTCTCCTACAATGAGCAGTTCTTC. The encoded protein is CAISESTSFSYNEQFF.